The source of this T cell receptor beta chain is a study of beta chain features in type 1 diabetes. Whole-study context: Roughly 98 million sorted cells were examined across all samples.

This CDR3 has 14 amino acids. The V segment lost 4 bases and the J segment 6 bases; nucleotides outside the gene matches: 8. CDR1 and CDR2 (germline): SGHDN, FVKESK. Of note for this clone: Its matching antigen is unknown.

Expressed TCRB transcripts got sequenced, as all isolated RNA was reverse transcribed. Assay: immunoSEQ multiplex PCR; the TCRdb copy retains only in-frame clones and omits some. The sample shows 600,000 to 700,000 clones, around an eighth of them seen only once. Study results and caveats: TCRB CDR3s were moderately but significantly shorter in Type 1 diabetes patients in all four CD4+ subsets.

Material for sequencing was naive CD4+ T cells from blood. The chain links TRBV14 to TRBJ2-7; 8 bases are a match to TRBD2. The receptor was isolated from a man aged 25-45 years with type 1 diabetes. The CDR3 DNA sequence: TGTGCCAGCAGCCCCACGCGGGGGGCGGGCGAGCAGTACTTC. This encodes CASSPTRGAGEQYF.